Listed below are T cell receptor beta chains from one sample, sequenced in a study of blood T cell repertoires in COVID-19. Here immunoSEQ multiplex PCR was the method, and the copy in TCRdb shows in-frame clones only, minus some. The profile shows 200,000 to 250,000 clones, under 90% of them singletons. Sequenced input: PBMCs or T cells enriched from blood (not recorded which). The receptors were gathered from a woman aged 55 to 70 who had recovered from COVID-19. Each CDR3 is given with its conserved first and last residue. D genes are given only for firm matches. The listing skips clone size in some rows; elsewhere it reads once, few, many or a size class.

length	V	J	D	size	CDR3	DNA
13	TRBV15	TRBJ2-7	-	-	CATSDRYSYEQYF	TGTGCCACCAGCGACAGATACTCCTACGAGCAGTACTTC
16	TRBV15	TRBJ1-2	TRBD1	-	CATSERPGQGAGGYTF	TGTGCCACCAGCGAACGGCCGGGACAGGGGGCTGGCGGCTACACCTTC
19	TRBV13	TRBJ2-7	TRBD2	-	CASSFLRTGSLAGDYEQYF	TGTGCCAGCAGCTTTCTCCGGACAGGGTCGCTAGCGGGAGACTACGAGCAGTACTTC
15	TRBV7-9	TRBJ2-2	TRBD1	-	CASSKGQGGTGELFF	TGTGCCAGCAGTAAGGGACAGGGGGGCACCGGGGAGCTGTTTTTT
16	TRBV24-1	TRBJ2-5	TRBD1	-	CATSEAGTGGEETQYF	TGTGCCACCAGTGAAGCCGGGACAGGGGGCGAGGAGACCCAGTACTTC
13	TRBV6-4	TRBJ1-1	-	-	CASSEQVGTEAFF	TGTGCCAGCAGTGAACAGGTGGGCACTGAAGCTTTCTTT
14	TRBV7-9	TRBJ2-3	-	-	CASSMDITPDTQYF	TGTGCCAGCAGCATGGACATTACCCCAGATACGCAGTATTTT
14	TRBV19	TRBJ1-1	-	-	CASSTSGMNTEAFF	TGTGCCAGTAGTACATCAGGGATGAACACTGAAGCTTTCTTT
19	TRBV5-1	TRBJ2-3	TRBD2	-	CASSLEGTSGPLSTDTQYF	TGCGCCAGCAGCTTGGAGGGGACTAGCGGGCCCCTAAGCACAGATACGCAGTATTTT
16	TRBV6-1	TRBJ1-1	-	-	CASSAGLHIANTEAFF	TGTGCCAGCAGTGCGGGACTCCACATCGCGAACACTGAAGCTTTCTTT
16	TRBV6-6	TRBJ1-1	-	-	CASSYSEGGWNTEAFF	TGTGCCAGCAGTTACTCGGAAGGGGGTTGGAACACTGAAGCTTTCTTT
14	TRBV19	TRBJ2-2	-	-	CASSIGRQAGELFF	TGTGCCAGTAGTATAGGTCGGCAGGCCGGGGAGCTGTTTTTT
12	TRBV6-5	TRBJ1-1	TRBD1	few	CASRRTGTEAFF	TGTGCCTCCCGACGGACAGGGACGGAAGCTTTCTTT
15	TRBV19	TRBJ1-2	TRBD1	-	CASSATGENGYGYTF	TGTGCCAGTAGTGCCACAGGGGAGAATGGCTATGGCTACACCTTC
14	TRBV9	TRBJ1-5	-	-	CASSGTGSNQPQHF	TGTGCCAGCAGCGGAACAGGAAGCAATCAGCCCCAGCATTTT
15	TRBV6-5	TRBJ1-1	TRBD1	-	CASTLGTGPNTEAFF	TGTGCCAGCACCCTCGGGACAGGCCCGAACACTGAAGCTTTCTTT
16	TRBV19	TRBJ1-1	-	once	CASSIAPRYRDTEAFF	TGTGCCAGTAGTATAGCCCCACGGTACCGGGACACTGAAGCTTTCTTT
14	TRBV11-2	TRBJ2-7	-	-	CASSYGTRFGEQYF	TGTGCCAGCAGCTATGGGACACGGTTCGGCGAGCAGTACTTC
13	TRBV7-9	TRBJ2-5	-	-	CASSWRQQETQYF	TGTGCCAGCAGCTGGAGACAGCAAGAGACCCAGTACTTC
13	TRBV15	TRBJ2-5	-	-	CATSRDSEETQYF	TGTGCCACCAGCAGAGATTCAGAAGAGACCCAGTACTTC
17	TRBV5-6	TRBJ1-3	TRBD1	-	CASSYLTGRLSGNTIYF	TGTGCCAGCAGCTACCTGACAGGGAGGTTATCTGGAAACACCATATATTTT
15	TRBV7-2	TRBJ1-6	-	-	CASSQDRAPNSPLHF	TGTGCCAGCAGCCAGGACAGAGCACCTAATTCACCCCTCCACTTT
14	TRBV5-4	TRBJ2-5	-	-	CASSFQGSGETQYF	TGTGCCAGCAGCTTTCAGGGCAGTGGGGAGACCCAGTACTTC
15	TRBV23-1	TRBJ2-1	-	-	CASSHLAVAYNEQFF	TGCGCCAGCAGCCACTTGGCGGTCGCTTACAATGAGCAGTTCTTC
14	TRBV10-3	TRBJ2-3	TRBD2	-	CAIRPGGRTDTQYF	TGTGCCATCAGGCCGGGAGGAAGGACAGATACGCAGTATTTT
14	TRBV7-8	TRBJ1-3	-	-	CASSLGTVGNTIYF	TGTGCCAGCAGCTTAGGGACAGTCGGAAACACCATATATTTT